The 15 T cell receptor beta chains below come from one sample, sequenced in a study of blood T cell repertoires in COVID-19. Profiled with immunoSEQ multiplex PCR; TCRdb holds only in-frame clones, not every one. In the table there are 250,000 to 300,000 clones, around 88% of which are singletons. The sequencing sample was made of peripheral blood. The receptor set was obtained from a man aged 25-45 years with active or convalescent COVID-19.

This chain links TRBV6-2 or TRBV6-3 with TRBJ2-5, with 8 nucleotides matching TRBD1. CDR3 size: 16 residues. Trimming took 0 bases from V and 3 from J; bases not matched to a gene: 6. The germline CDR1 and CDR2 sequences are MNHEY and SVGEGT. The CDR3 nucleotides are TGTGCCAGCAGTTACTCTCCGGCAGGGGGCAAAGAGACCCAGTACTTC. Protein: CASSYSPAGGKETQYF.

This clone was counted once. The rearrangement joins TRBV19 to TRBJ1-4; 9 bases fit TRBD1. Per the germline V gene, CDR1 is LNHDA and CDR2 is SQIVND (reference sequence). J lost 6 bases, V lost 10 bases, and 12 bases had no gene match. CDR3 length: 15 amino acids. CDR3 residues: CATTTTGQGYEKLFF. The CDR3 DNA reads TGTGCCACCACAACGACGGGACAGGGATATGAAAAACTGTTTTTT.

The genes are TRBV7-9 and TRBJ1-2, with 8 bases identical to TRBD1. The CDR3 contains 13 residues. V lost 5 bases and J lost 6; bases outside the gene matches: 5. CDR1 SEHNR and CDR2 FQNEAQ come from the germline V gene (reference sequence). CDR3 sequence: CASSRDRGHGYTF. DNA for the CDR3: TGTGCCAGCAGCCGTGACAGGGGTCATGGCTACACCTTC.

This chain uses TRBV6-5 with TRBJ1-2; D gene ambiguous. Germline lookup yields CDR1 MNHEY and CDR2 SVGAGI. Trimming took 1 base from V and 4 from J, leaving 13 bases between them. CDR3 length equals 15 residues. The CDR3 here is CASSYYEGFVYGYTF. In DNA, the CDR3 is TGTGCCAGCAGTTACTATGAGGGATTCGTCTATGGCTACACCTTC.

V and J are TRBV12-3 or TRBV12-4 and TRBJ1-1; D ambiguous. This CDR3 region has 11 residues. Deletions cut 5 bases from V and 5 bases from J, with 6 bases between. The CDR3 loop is CASSARTEAFF. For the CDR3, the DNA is TGTGCCAGCAGTGCCCGGACTGAAGCTTTCTTT.

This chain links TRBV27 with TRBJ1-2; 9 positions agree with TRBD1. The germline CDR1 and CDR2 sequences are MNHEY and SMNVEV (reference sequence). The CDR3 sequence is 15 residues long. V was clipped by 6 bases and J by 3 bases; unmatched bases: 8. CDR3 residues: CASSSQQGADYGYTF. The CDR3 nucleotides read TGTGCCAGCAGCTCACAACAGGGGGCGGACTATGGCTACACCTTC.

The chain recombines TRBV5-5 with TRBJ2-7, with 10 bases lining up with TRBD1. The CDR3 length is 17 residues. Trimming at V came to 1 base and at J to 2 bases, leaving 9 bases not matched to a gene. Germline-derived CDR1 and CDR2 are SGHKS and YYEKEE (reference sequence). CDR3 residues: CASSLRPPGQGTYEQYF. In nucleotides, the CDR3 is TGTGCCAGCAGCTTGAGGCCCCCGGGACAGGGGACCTACGAGCAGTACTTC.

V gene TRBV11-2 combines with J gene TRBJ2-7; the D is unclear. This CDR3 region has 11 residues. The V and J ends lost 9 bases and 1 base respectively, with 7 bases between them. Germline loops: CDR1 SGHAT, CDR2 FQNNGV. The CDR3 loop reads CASGTSYEQYF. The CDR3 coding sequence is TGTGCCAGTGGTACTTCCTACGAGCAGTACTTC.

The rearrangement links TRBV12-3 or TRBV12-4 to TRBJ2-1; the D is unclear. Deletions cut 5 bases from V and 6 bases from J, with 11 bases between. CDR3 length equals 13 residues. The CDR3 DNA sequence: TGTGCCAGCAGTCTCGAACAGACCAATGAGCAGTTCTTC. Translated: CASSLEQTNEQFF.

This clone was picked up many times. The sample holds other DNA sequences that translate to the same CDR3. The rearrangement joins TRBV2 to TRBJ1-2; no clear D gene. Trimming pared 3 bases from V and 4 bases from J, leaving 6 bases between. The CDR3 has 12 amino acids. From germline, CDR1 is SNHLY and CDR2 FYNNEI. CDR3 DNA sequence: TGTGCCAGCAGTGAGTCCGGCTATGGCTACACCTTC. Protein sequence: CASSESGYGYTF. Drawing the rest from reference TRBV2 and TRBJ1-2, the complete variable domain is EPEVTQTPSHQVTQMGQEVILRCVPISNHLYFYWYRQILGQKVEFLVSFYNNEISEKSEIFDDQFSVERPDGSNFTLKIRSTKLEDSAMYFCASSESGYGYTFGSGTRLTVV.

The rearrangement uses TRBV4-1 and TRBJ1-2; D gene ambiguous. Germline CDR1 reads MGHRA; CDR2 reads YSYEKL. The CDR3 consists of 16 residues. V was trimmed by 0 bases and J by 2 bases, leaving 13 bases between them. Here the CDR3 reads CASSQDHPGGNYGYTF. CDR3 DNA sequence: TGCGCCAGCAGCCAAGATCATCCGGGCGGGAACTATGGCTACACCTTC.

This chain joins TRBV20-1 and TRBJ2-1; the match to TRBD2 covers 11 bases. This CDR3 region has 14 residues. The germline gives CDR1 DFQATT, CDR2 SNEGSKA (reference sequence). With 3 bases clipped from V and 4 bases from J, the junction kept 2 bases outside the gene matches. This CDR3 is CSASSGGVYNEQFF. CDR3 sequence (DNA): TGCAGTGCTAGTAGCGGGGGGGTTTACAATGAGCAGTTCTTC.

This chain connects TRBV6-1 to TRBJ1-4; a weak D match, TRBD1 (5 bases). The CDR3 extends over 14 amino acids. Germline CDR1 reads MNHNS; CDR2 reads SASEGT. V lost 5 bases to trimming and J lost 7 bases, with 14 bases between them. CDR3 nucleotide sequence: TGTGCCAGCAGTTCCTTCGACAGAGGTGAAAAACTGTTTTTT. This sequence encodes CASSSFDRGEKLFF.

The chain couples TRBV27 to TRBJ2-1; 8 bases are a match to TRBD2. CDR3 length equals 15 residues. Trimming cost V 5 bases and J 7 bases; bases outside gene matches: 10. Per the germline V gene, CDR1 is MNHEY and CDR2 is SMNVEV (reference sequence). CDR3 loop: CASSVGRGARNEQFF. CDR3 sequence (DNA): TGTGCCAGCAGTGTTGGGCGGGGGGCGAGGAATGAGCAGTTCTTC.

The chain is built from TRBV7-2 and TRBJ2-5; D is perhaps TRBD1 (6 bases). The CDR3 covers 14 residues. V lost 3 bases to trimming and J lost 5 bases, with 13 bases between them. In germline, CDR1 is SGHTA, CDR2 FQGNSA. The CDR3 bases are TGTGCCAGCAGCTTCCAGGGGCGGCGGGAGACCCAGTACTTC. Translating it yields CASSFQGRRETQYF.